This TCR beta chain originates from a study of blood T cell repertoires in COVID-19. Study as a whole: T cells, B-cell-depleted T cells, or PBMCs supplied cDNA or gDNA.

This clone has just a few counts. Here immunoSEQ multiplex PCR was the method, and the copy in TCRdb shows in-frame clones only, minus some. There are 200,000 to 250,000 clones in the sample; around 80% occur only once, and roughly 7% lies in the top ten. The CDR3 is 17 amino acids. The V segment lost 2 bases and the J segment 0 bases; nucleotides outside the gene matches: 5. Looked up from germline, CDR1 is SGHRS and CDR2 is YFSETQ. The sample comprised peripheral blood. The chain has TRBV5-1 and TRBJ2-2, with 9 bases identical to TRBD2. This TCR derives from a woman in her 70s with acute or convalescent COVID-19. CDR3 bases: TGCGCCAGCAGCTTAGGTAGCGGGGGATCGAACACCGGGGAGCTGTTTTTT. Protein product: CASSLGSGGSNTGELFF.